This T cell receptor (beta chain) originates from a study of blood T cell repertoires in COVID-19. Study-level background: Whether acute or convalescent, the COVID-19 samples came from the United States, Italy and Spain. In each case, the material was cDNA or gDNA derived from T cells, B-cell-depleted T cells, or PBMCs.

Authors' methods: Estimates of nucleated cell counts were drawn from the amplification of reference gene primers. Clones were read by immunoSEQ multiplex PCR, and TCRdb kept only the in-frame ones, dropping some. That table furnishes V, J and clone size, whereas the DNA furnished D and trimming. The sample contains approximately 150,000 clones, around 87% of which appear only once. V dropped 3 bases and J dropped 11 bases, with 22 bases sitting between them. The CDR3 consists of 15 residues. Germline CDR1 LNHDA, CDR2 SQIVND (reference sequence). This clone has only a few counts. The chain links TRBV19 to TRBJ1-2; D is uncertain. Sequencing input: peripheral blood. This TCR came from a man aged 50 or older who had recovered from COVID-19. The CDR3 region is CASSIFAGSDRRYTF. In DNA, the CDR3 is TGTGCCAGTAGTATTTTTGCGGGATCCGATCGCAGGTACACCTTC.